This T cell receptor beta chain was identified during a study of T cell responses to AZD1222 COVID-19 vaccine. Broader study findings: Spike-specific TCR breadth and depth were elevated following two AZD1222 doses. Per reports, nearly half of all spike-specific TCRs target regions that are unmutated in variants.

The CDR3 runs to 14 residues. In germline, CDR1 is SGHDT, CDR2 YYEEEE. Germline trimming cut 4 bases from V and 7 bases from J; bases unmatched to any gene: 7. The assay was immunoSEQ multiplex PCR, and TCRdb's table has in-frame clones only and misses some. The sample consists of roughly 160,000 clones, over 75% of them appearing once. With respect to this clone: Its specificity is unknown.

This clonotype originated in an adult who received the AZD1222 COVID-19 vaccine. Material: peripheral blood, obtained 28 days after the second AZD1222 dose. The gene calls are TRBV5-6 and TRBJ2-1; 8 positions match TRBD2. The CDR3 loop reads CASSKPERGNEQFF. CDR3 in DNA: TGTGCCAGCAGCAAGCCAGAGCGGGGGAATGAGCAGTTCTTC.